Listed below are T cell receptor beta chains from one sample, sequenced in a study of T cells in Graves' hyperthyroidism and ophthalmopathy. TCRdb independently ran MiXCR on the multiplex PCR reads; one entry per CDR3 protein. The sample carries approximately 430,000 distinct CDR3 sequences, less than 20% recorded once. The specimen sequenced was blood. These receptors all come from a woman under 30 with Graves' hyperthyroidism. The CDR3 runs from the conserved cysteine through the conserved F or W. The order of the fields is V gene, clone size, J gene, D gene, CDR3 protein, CDR3 DNA. D genes are given only for firm matches. The size field is filled for only some rows; it gives once, few, many or a size class.

v_gene: TRBV18; abundance: NA; j_gene: TRBJ2-4; d_gene: NA; CDR3aa: CASSPQTGAWAKNIQYF; CDR3nt: TGTGCCAGCTCACCACAAACGGGAGCCTGGGCCAAAAACATTCAGTACTTC
v_gene: TRBV12-3/TRBV12-4; abundance: many; j_gene: TRBJ2-5; d_gene: NA; CDR3aa: CASSSRGGETQYF; CDR3nt: TGTGCCAGCAGTTCACGGGGTGGTGAGACCCAGTACTTC
v_gene: TRBV5-1; abundance: many; j_gene: TRBJ1-1; d_gene: NA; CDR3aa: CASSFQSGATEAFF; CDR3nt: TGCGCCAGCAGCTTCCAGTCAGGGGCCACTGAAGCTTTCTTT
v_gene: TRBV10-3; abundance: NA; j_gene: TRBJ2-7; d_gene: TRBD1; CDR3aa: CASSYQGQLYEQYF; CDR3nt: TGTGCCAGCAGTTACCAGGGACAGCTCTACGAGCAGTACTTC
v_gene: TRBV11-2; abundance: NA; j_gene: TRBJ2-7; d_gene: TRBD1; CDR3aa: CASSPEGATYEQYF; CDR3nt: TGTGCCAGCAGCCCCGAGGGGGCGACTTACGAGCAGTACTTC
v_gene: TRBV20-1; abundance: many; j_gene: TRBJ2-7; d_gene: NA; CDR3aa: CSARSEWGRTTYEQYF; CDR3nt: TGCAGTGCTAGGAGCGAGTGGGGGCGTACAACCTACGAGCAGTACTTC
v_gene: TRBV9; abundance: NA; j_gene: TRBJ2-7; d_gene: TRBD2; CDR3aa: CASSVEGLAEPYEQYF; CDR3nt: TGTGCCAGCAGCGTAGAGGGACTAGCGGAGCCCTACGAGCAGTACTTC
v_gene: TRBV7-9; abundance: NA; j_gene: TRBJ2-3; d_gene: TRBD2; CDR3aa: CASSLARTSGRATQYF; CDR3nt: TGTGCCAGCAGCTTAGCGAGGACTAGCGGGAGGGCTACGCAGTATTTT
v_gene: TRBV7-6; abundance: NA; j_gene: TRBJ2-2; d_gene: NA; CDR3aa: CASSLGQVINTGELFF; CDR3nt: TGTGCCAGCAGCTTAGGTCAGGTGATAAACACCGGGGAGCTGTTTTTT
v_gene: TRBV27; abundance: many; j_gene: TRBJ2-1; d_gene: TRBD2; CDR3aa: CASSSLAQVYNEQFF; CDR3nt: TGTGCCAGCAGTTCACTAGCGCAAGTCTACAATGAGCAGTTCTTC
v_gene: TRBV28; abundance: NA; j_gene: TRBJ1-4; d_gene: NA; CDR3aa: CASSCDMTEKLFF; CDR3nt: TGTGCCAGCAGTTGCGACATGACGGAAAAACTGTTTTTT
v_gene: TRBV6-5; abundance: NA; j_gene: TRBJ2-1; d_gene: TRBD1; CDR3aa: CASSYSGGQGSYNEQFF; CDR3nt: TGTGCCAGCAGTTACTCGGGAGGACAGGGGTCATACAATGAGCAGTTCTTC
v_gene: TRBV6-2/TRBV6-3; abundance: NA; j_gene: TRBJ2-5; d_gene: TRBD2; CDR3aa: CASTRLAGGQETQYF; CDR3nt: TGTGCCAGCACCCGACTAGCGGGGGGGCAAGAGACCCAGTACTTC
v_gene: TRBV20-1; abundance: NA; j_gene: TRBJ1-2; d_gene: TRBD1; CDR3aa: CSARDGRGVYGYTF; CDR3nt: TGCAGTGCTAGAGATGGCAGGGGGGTCTATGGCTACACCTTC
v_gene: TRBV12-3/TRBV12-4; abundance: many; j_gene: TRBJ1-4; d_gene: TRBD1; CDR3aa: CASTSVPAGGFLSEKLFF; CDR3nt: TGTGCCAGCACCTCGGTCCCGGCAGGGGGGTTTCTATCAGAAAAACTGTTTTTT
v_gene: TRBV7-2; abundance: NA; j_gene: TRBJ2-2; d_gene: NA; CDR3aa: CASSLRAPGELFF; CDR3nt: TGTGCCAGCAGCCTCAGGGCGCCCGGGGAGCTGTTTTTT
v_gene: TRBV5-1; abundance: NA; j_gene: TRBJ2-1; d_gene: TRBD2; CDR3aa: CASRESGSPYNEQFF; CDR3nt: TGCGCCAGCCGGGAGAGCGGGAGTCCCTACAATGAGCAGTTCTTC
v_gene: TRBV20-1; abundance: few; j_gene: TRBJ2-7; d_gene: NA; CDR3aa: CSASRGASYEQYF; CDR3nt: TGCAGTGCTAGTCGGGGGGCTTCCTACGAGCAGTACTTC
v_gene: TRBV15; abundance: NA; j_gene: TRBJ1-5; d_gene: NA; CDR3aa: CATSRDLPQKSNQPQHF; CDR3nt: TGTGCCACCAGCAGAGATCTCCCACAGAAAAGCAATCAGCCCCAGCATTTT
v_gene: TRBV6-2/TRBV6-3; abundance: many; j_gene: TRBJ1-1; d_gene: NA; CDR3aa: CASSYSRRHRAFF; CDR3nt: TGTGCCAGCAGTTATTCAAGGCGTCACCGGGCTTTCTTT
v_gene: TRBV12-3/TRBV12-4; abundance: many; j_gene: TRBJ1-1; d_gene: TRBD1; CDR3aa: CASTPDRGNTEAFF; CDR3nt: TGTGCCAGCACCCCAGACAGGGGGAACACTGAAGCTTTCTTT
v_gene: TRBV7-9; abundance: many; j_gene: TRBJ2-7; d_gene: NA; CDR3aa: CASSFGLGGLNYEQYF; CDR3nt: TGTGCCAGCAGCTTTGGTTTGGGGGGCCTTAACTACGAGCAGTACTTC
v_gene: TRBV2; abundance: many; j_gene: TRBJ2-1; d_gene: NA; CDR3aa: CASSGRGGGSSYNEQFF; CDR3nt: TGTGCCAGCAGTGGTCGGGGAGGGGGGAGCTCCTACAATGAGCAGTTCTTC
v_gene: TRBV20-1; abundance: many; j_gene: TRBJ1-5; d_gene: NA; CDR3aa: CSAWDGGGQPQHF; CDR3nt: TGCAGTGCTTGGGATGGCGGTGGGCAGCCCCAGCATTTT
v_gene: TRBV12-3/TRBV12-4; abundance: many; j_gene: TRBJ1-2; d_gene: NA; CDR3aa: CASTRRGYGYTF; CDR3nt: TGTGCCAGCACCCGCCGGGGTTATGGCTACACCTTC
v_gene: TRBV20-1; abundance: NA; j_gene: TRBJ1-5; d_gene: TRBD1; CDR3aa: CSAGQGMGNQPQHF; CDR3nt: TGCAGTGCCGGACAGGGCATGGGGAATCAGCCCCAGCATTTT
v_gene: TRBV11-3; abundance: NA; j_gene: TRBJ2-2; d_gene: TRBD2; CDR3aa: CASSLYASGRSGELFF; CDR3nt: TGTGCCAGCAGCTTATACGCTAGCGGGAGGTCCGGGGAGCTGTTTTTT
v_gene: TRBV7-3; abundance: many; j_gene: TRBJ2-2; d_gene: TRBD2; CDR3aa: CASSLLAGNAGELFF; CDR3nt: TGTGCCAGCAGCTTATTAGCGGGCAACGCCGGGGAGCTGTTTTTT
v_gene: TRBV11-1; abundance: few; j_gene: TRBJ1-3; d_gene: TRBD1; CDR3aa: CASRGTGSGNTIYF; CDR3nt: TGTGCCAGCAGAGGGACAGGGTCTGGAAACACCATATATTTT
v_gene: TRBV10-3; abundance: many; j_gene: TRBJ2-2; d_gene: TRBD2; CDR3aa: CAISARTSGVNTGELFF; CDR3nt: TGTGCCATCAGTGCACGGACTAGCGGGGTCAACACCGGGGAGCTGTTTTTT
v_gene: TRBV5-1; abundance: many; j_gene: TRBJ1-6; d_gene: TRBD1; CDR3aa: CASSLGGQGRSPLHF; CDR3nt: TGCGCCAGCAGCTTGGGCGGACAGGGTCGATCACCCCTCCACTTT
v_gene: TRBV19; abundance: few; j_gene: TRBJ2-3; d_gene: NA; CDR3aa: CASSDWQGSTDTQYF; CDR3nt: TGTGCCAGTTCGGATTGGCAGGGGAGCACAGATACGCAGTATTTT
v_gene: TRBV4-3; abundance: NA; j_gene: TRBJ2-7; d_gene: TRBD2; CDR3aa: CASSHLSGVYEQYF; CDR3nt: TGCGCCAGCAGCCACCTCAGCGGGGTCTACGAGCAGTACTTC
v_gene: TRBV20-1; abundance: NA; j_gene: TRBJ1-4; d_gene: TRBD1; CDR3aa: CSADPGQGNEKLFF; CDR3nt: TGCAGTGCCGATCCGGGACAGGGGAATGAAAAACTGTTTTTT
v_gene: TRBV28; abundance: many; j_gene: TRBJ2-7; d_gene: NA; CDR3aa: CAHREPSSYEQYF; CDR3nt: TGTGCTCATCGAGAACCAAGCTCCTACGAGCAGTACTTC
v_gene: TRBV2; abundance: many; j_gene: TRBJ1-5; d_gene: TRBD1; CDR3aa: CAGRTGWNQPQHF; CDR3nt: TGTGCCGGCAGGACAGGATGGAATCAGCCCCAGCATTTT
v_gene: TRBV12-3/TRBV12-4; abundance: many; j_gene: TRBJ1-6; d_gene: NA; CDR3aa: CASSSNSRNSPLHF; CDR3nt: TGTGCCAGCAGTAGTAATTCACGGAATTCACCCCTCCACTTT